What follows describes a single T cell receptor (beta chain). The data were taken from a study of blood T cell repertoires in COVID-19. Data came from immunoSEQ multiplex PCR; TCRdb stores just in-frame clones and leaves some out. The table has tens of thousands of clones, approximately 90% seen once; the top ten hold around 3.1%. The CDR3 runs 14 residues. The V gene's germline CDR1 is MRHNA and CDR2 SNTAGT. The trim removed 5 bases at V and 6 bases at J, leaving 8 bases unmatched. The TCR was taken from a woman in her forties or fifties who had recovered from COVID-19. Material for sequencing was PBMCs or T cells enriched from blood (not recorded which). The chain employs TRBV6-4 and TRBJ1-2; 8 bases align to TRBD1. CDR3 sequence: CASSLRTGLDGYTF. The CDR3 nucleotides are TGTGCCAGCAGTCTGAGGACAGGGCTAGATGGCTACACCTTC.